Below, 2 T cell receptor beta chains from the same sample are listed, as sequenced in a study of T-cell reconstitution after alpha-beta-depleted transplantation in children. As it was prepared, the TCRbeta library received unique molecular identifiers. TCRdb re-analysed the PCR reads in MiXCR, keeping a single row per CDR3 protein. Found here are around 500,000 distinct CDR3 sequences, roughly 24% of them singletons; the top ten hold over 12%. The material was PBMCs, mostly from graft donor cells, obtained 360 days after TCRalphabeta/CD19-depleted stem cell transplant. These receptors were obtained from a boy in the first two years of life who had a stem cell transplant for acute myeloid leukemia, so the T cells may come from the graft donor.

This clonotype was picked up a small number of times. J is TRBJ1-6 and V is TRBV10-3; tentatively, D is TRBD1 (5 bases). In germline, CDR1 is ENHRY, CDR2 SYGVKD. CDR3 length: 18 residues. The V and J ends lost 0 bases and 9 bases respectively, with 21 bases between them. CDR3 in amino acids: CAISESVILRGDGSPLHF. In nucleotides, the CDR3 is TGTGCCATCAGTGAGTCGGTTATCCTACGGGGGGACGGTTCACCCCTCCACTTT.

This clonotype was counted at least ten times. V usage is TRBV6-1 and J usage is TRBJ2-2; 14 positions agree with TRBD2. The V and J ends lost 5 bases and 6 bases, in that order; junction bases with no gene match: 2. This CDR3 has 15 amino acids. Germline CDR1 MNHNS, CDR2 SASEGT. The chain's CDR3 is CASSRLAGGPGELFF. CDR3 nucleotides: TGTGCCAGCAGTCGACTAGCGGGGGGGCCCGGGGAGCTGTTTTTT.